This T cell receptor beta chain was identified during a study of technical replicates of blood from several donors. This clone was detected only once. The CDR3 length is 17 residues. Germline CDR1 and CDR2: MGHRA and YSYEKL. Trimming left V 4 bases short and J 3 bases short, with 21 bases between. Clones were read by immunoSEQ multiplex PCR, and TCRdb kept only the in-frame ones, dropping some. The top ten hold more than 0.2% of the sample, which has about 93,000 clones, 95% seen once. This clonotype originated in a human donor in good health. The chain joins TRBV4-1 to TRBJ2-5, with D possibly being TRBD1 (7 bases). The sample was T cells isolated from PBMCs. In nucleotides, the CDR3 is TGCGCCAGCAGCCCTAACCAAGGCGGGACAGACGAAGAGACCCAGTACTTC. It specifies CASSPNQGGTDEETQYF.